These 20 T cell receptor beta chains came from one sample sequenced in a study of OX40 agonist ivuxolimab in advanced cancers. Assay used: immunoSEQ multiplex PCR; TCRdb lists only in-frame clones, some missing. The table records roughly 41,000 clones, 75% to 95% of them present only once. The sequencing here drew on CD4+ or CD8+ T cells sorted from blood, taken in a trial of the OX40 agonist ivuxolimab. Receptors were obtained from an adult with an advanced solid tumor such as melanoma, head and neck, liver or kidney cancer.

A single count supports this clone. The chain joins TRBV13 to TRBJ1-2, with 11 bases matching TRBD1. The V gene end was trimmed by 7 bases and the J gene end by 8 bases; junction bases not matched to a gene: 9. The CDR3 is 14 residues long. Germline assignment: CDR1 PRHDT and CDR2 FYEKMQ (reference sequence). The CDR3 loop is CASTIGQGARGYTF. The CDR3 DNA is TGTGCCAGCACCATCGGACAGGGGGCTAGAGGCTACACCTTC.

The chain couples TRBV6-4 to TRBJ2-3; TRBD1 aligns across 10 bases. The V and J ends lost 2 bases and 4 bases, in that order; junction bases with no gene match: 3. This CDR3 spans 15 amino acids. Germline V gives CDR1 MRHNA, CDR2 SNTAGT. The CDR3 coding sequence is TGTGCCAGCAGTGACGGTGGACAGGGGGCAGATACGCAGTATTTT. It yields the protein CASSDGGQGADTQYF.

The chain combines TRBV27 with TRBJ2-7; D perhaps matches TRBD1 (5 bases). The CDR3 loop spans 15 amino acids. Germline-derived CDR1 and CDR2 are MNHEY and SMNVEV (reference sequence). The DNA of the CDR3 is TGTGCTACTCTTTCGCGCCGAACAGGAACCTACGAGCAGTACTTC. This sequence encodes CATLSRRTGTYEQYF.

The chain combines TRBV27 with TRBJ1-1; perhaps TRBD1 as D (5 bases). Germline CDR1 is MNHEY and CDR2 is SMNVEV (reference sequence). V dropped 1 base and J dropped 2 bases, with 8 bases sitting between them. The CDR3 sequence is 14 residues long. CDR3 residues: CASSLLGGNTEAFF. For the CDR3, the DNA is TGTGCCAGCAGTTTATTGGGGGGAAACACTGAAGCTTTCTTT.

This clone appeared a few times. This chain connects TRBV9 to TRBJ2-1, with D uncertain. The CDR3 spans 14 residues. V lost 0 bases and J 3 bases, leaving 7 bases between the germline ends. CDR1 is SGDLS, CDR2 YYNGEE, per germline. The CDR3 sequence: CASSVVDGYNEQFF. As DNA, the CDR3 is TGTGCCAGCAGCGTAGTTGACGGCTACAATGAGCAGTTCTTC.

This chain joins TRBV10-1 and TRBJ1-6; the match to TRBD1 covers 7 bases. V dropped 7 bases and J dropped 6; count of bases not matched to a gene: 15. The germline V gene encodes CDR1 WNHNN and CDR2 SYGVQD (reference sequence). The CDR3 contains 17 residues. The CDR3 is CASILVTGIRCNSPLHF. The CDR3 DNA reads TGCGCCAGCATCCTCGTGACAGGGATTCGTTGTAATTCACCCCTCCACTTT.

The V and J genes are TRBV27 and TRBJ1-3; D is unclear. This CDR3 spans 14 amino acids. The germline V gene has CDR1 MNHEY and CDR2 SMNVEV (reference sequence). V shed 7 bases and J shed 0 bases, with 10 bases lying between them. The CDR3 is CASMRGSSGNTIYF. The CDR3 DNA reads TGTGCCAGCATGCGAGGGAGCTCTGGAAACACCATATATTTT.

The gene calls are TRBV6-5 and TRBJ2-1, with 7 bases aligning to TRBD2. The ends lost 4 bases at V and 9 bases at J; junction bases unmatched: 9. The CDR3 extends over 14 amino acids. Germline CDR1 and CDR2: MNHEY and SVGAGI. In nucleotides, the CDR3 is TGTGCCAGCAGTTTAGGACTAGGAGGGGCTGAGCAGTTCTTC. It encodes CASSLGLGGAEQFF.

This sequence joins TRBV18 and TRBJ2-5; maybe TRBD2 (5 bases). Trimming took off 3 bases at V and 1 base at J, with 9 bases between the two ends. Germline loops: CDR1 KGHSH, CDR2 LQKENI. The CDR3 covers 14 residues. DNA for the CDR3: TGTGCCAGCTCACCTTCGACTACCCAAGAGACCCAGTACTTC. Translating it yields CASSPSTTQETQYF.

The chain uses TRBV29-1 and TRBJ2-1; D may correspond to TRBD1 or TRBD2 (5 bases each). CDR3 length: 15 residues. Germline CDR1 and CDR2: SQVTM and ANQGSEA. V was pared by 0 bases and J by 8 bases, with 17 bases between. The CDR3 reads CSVEEGVGFTYEQFF. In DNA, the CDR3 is TGCAGCGTTGAAGAGGGGGTTGGCTTTACCTATGAGCAGTTCTTC.

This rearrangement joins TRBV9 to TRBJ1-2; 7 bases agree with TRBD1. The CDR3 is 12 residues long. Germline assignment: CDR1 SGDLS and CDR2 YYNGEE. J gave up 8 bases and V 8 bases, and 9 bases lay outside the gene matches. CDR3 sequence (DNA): TGTGCCAGTAGATCAGGGGGTTGGGGCTACACCTTC. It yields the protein CASRSGGWGYTF.

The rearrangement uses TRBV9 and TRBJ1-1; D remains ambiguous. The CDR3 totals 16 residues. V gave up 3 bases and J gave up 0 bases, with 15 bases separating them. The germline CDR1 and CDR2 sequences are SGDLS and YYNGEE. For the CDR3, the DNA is TGTGCCAGCAGCGAGGGTGGGAGTCCTATGAACACTGAAGCTTTCTTT. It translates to CASSEGGSPMNTEAFF. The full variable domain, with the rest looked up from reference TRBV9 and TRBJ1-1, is DSGVTQTPKHLITATGQRVTLRCSPRSGDLSVYWYQQSLDQGLQFLIQYYNGEERAKGNILERFSAQQFPDLHSELNLSSLELGDSALYFCASSEGGSPMNTEAFFGQGTRLTVV.

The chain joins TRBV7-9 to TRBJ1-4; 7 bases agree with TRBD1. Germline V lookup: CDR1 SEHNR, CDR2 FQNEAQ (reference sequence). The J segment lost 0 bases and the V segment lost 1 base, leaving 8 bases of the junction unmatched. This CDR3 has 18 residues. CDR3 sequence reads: CASSLVGRGTPTNEKLFF. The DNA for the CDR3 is TGTGCCAGCAGCTTAGTCGGCAGGGGGACCCCAACTAATGAAAAACTGTTTTTT.

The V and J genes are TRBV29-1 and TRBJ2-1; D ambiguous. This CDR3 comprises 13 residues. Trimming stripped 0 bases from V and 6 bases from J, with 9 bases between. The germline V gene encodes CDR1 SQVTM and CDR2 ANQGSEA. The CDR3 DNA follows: TGCAGCGTTGAAGATTCTACTTCCAATGAGCAGTTCTTC. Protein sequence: CSVEDSTSNEQFF.

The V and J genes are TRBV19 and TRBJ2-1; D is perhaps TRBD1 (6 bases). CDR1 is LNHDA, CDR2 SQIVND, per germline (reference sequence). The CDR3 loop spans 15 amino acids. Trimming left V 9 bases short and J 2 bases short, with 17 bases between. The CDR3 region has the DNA TGTGCCAGCACACTTTGGGGGCCCACCTACAATGAGCAGTTCTTC. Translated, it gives CASTLWGPTYNEQFF. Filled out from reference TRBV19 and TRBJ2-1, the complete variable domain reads DGGITQSPKYLFRKEGQNVTLSCEQNLNHDAMYWYRQDPGQGLRLIYYSQIVNDFQKGDIAEGYSVSREKKESFPLTVTSAQKNPTAFYLCASTLWGPTYNEQFFGPGTRLTVL.

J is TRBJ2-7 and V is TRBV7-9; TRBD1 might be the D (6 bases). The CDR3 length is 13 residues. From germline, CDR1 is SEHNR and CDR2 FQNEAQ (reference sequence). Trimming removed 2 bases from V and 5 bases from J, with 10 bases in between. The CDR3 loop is CASSLIQGNEQYF. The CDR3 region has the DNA TGTGCCAGCAGCTTAATACAGGGTAACGAGCAGTACTTC. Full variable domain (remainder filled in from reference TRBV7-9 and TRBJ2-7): DTGVSQNPRHKITKRGQNVTFRCDPISEHNRLYWYRQTLGQGPEFLTYFQNEAQLEKSRLLSDRFSAERPKGSFSTLEIQRTEQGDSAMYLCASSLIQGNEQYFGPGTRLTVT.

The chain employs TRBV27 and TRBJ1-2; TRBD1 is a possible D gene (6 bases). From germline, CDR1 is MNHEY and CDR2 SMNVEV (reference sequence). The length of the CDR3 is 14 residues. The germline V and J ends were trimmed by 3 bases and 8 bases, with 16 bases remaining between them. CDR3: CASSFRGAGYGYTF. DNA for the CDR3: TGTGCCAGCAGTTTTCGGGGGGCTGGCTACGGCTACACCTTC.

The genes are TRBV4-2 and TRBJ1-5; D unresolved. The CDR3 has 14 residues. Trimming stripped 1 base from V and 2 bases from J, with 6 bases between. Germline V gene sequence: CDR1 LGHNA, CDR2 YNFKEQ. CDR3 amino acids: CASSQGVGNQPQHF. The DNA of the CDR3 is TGTGCCAGCAGCCAAGGGGTTGGCAATCAGCCCCAGCATTTT.

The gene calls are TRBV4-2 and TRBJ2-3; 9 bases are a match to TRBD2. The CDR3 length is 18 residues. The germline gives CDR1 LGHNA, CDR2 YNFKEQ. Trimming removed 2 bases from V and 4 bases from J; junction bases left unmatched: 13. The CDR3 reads CASSQFSWLAGVSDTQYF. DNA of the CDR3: TGTGCCAGCAGCCAATTTTCCTGGTTAGCGGGGGTTTCAGATACGCAGTATTTT.

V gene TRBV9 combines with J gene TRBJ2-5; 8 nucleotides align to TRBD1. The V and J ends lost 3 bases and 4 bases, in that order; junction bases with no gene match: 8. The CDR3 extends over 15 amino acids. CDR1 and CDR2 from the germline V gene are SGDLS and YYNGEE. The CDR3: CASSAGQGNVETQYF. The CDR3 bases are TGTGCCAGCAGCGCAGGACAGGGTAACGTAGAGACCCAGTACTTC.